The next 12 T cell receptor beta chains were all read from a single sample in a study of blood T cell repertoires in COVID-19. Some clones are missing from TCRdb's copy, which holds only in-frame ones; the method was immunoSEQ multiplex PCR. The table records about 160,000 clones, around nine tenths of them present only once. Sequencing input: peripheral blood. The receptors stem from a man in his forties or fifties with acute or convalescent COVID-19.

CDR3 region: CSASENSLSYNEQFF. The DNA of the CDR3 is TGCAGTGCTAGTGAAAACAGTCTTTCCTACAATGAGCAGTTCTTC. The chain employs TRBV20-1 and TRBJ2-1; D ambiguous. Germline CDR1 reads DFQATT; CDR2 reads SNEGSKA (reference sequence). V dropped 3 bases and J dropped 1 base, with 13 bases sitting between them. This CDR3 has 15 amino acids.

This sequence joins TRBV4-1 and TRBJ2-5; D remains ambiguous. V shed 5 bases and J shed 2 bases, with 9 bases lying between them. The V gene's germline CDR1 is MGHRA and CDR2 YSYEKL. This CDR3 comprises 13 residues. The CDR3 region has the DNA TGCGCCAGCAGCAGAGGTTCGCAAGAGACCCAGTACTTC. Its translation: CASSRGSQETQYF.

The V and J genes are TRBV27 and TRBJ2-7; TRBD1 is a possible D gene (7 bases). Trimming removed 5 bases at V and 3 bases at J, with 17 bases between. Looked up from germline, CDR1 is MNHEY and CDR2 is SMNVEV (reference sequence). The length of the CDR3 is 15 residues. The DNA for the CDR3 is TGTGCCAGCAGTCGGAGGGGGCAGGGGGGCTACGAGCAGTACGTC. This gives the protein CASSRRGQGGYEQYV.

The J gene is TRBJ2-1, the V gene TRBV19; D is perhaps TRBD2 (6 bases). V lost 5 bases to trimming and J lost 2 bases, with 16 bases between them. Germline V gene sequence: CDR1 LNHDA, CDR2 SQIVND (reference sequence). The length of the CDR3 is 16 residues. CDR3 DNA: TGTGCCAGTAGTCCAGGCCCACGGAGGGCCTACAATGAGCAGTTCTTC. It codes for CASSPGPRRAYNEQFF.

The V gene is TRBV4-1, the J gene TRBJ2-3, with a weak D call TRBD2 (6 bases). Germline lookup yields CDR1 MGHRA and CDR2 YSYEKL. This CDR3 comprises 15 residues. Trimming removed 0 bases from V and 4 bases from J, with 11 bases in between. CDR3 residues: CASSQDWRGPDTQYF. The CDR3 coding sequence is TGCGCCAGCAGCCAAGACTGGCGGGGCCCAGATACGCAGTATTTT.

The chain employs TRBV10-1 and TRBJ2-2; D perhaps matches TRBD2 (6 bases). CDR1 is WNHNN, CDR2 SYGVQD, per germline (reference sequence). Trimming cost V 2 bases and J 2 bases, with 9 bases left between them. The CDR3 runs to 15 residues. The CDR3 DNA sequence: TGCGCCAGCAGTGAGGGGGGGAGAAACACCGGGGAGCTGTTTTTT. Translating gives CASSEGGRNTGELFF.

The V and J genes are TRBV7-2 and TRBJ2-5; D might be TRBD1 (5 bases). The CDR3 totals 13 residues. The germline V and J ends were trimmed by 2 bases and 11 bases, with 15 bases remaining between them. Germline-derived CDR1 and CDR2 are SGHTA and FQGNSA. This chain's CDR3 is CASSLSFTGTQYF. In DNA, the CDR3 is TGTGCCAGCAGCTTATCATTTACAGGAACGCAGTACTTC.

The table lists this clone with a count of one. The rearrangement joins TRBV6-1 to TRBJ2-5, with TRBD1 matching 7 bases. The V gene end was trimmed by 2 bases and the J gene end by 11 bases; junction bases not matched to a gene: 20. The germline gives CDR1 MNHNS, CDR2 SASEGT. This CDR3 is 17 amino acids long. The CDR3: CASSESTGVLGRDFQYF. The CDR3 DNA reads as TGTGCCAGCAGTGAATCCACAGGGGTACTGGGAAGAGATTTTCAGTACTTC.

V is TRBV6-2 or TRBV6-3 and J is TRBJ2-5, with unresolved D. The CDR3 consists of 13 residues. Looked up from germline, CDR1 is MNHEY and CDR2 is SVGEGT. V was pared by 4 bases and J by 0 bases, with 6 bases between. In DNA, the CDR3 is TGTGCCAGCAGTTCGAGATACCAAGAGACCCAGTACTTC. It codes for CASSSRYQETQYF.

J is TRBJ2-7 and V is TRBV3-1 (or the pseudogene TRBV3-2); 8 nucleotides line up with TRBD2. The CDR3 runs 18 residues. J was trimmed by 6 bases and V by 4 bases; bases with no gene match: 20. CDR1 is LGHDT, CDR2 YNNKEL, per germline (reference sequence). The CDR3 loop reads CASSRRSGIAGKAGEQYF. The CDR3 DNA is TGTGCCAGCAGCCGACGAAGCGGCATAGCGGGAAAGGCTGGCGAGCAGTACTTC.

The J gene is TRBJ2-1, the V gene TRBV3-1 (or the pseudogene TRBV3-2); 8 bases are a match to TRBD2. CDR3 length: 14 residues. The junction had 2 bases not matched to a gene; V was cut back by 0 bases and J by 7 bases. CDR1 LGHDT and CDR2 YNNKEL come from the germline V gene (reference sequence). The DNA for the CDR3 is TGTGCCAGCAGCCAAGAGGGCGGGAGGAATGAGCAGTTCTTC. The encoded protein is CASSQEGGRNEQFF.

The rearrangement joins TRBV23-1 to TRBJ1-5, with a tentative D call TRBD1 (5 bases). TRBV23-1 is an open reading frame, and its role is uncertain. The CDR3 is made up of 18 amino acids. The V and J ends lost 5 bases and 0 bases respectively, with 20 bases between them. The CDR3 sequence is CASSFGNSGRDSNQPQHF. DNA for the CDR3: TGCGCCAGCAGTTTCGGCAACTCAGGGAGGGATAGCAATCAGCCCCAGCATTTT.